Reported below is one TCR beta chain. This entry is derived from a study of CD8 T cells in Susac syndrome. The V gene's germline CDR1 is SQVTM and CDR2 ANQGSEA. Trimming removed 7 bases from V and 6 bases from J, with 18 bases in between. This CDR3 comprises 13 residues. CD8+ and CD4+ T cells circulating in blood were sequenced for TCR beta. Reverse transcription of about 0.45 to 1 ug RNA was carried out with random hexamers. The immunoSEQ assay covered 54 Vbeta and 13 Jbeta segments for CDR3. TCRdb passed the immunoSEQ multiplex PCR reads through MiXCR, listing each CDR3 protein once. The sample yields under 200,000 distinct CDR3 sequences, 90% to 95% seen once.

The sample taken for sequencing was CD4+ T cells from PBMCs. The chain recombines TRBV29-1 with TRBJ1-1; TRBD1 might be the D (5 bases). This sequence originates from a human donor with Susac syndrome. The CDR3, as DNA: TGCAGCGCCGGAGAGCGGGGACCTTCTGAAGCTTTCTTT. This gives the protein CSAGERGPSEAFF.